This TCR beta chain was recorded in a study of T cell repertoires in cytomegalovirus infection. Study-wide points: Cumulative frequency (of public TCR beta family members) identified carriers of CMV plus the relevant HLA.

Ten or more counts support this clonotype. The antigen remains unidentified. One end of the junction does not line up with germline, which may come from a read error. MiXCR, applied by TCRdb to the reads, yields one record per CDR3 protein. The table includes about 280,000 distinct CDR3 sequences, approximately 22% detected once. CDR3 length: 13 residues. The germline V gene has CDR1 SGHTA and CDR2 FQGNSA. The receptor was derived from a human donor in good health (CMV status not recorded). Some clones in this sample may be carry-over from other donors' samples. The source material was cultured PBMCs, sampled from culture after CMV antigen stimulation. The chain links TRBV7-2 to TRBJ1-4; no definite D call. The CDR3 sequence: CASSPRPGERLFF. The CDR3 region has the DNA TGTGCCAGCAGCCCTCGACCGGGTGAAAGACTGTTTTTT.